The 5 T cell receptor beta chains below come from one sample, sequenced in a study of cytomegalovirus exposure and HLA in healthy donors. With 60 Vbeta and 13 Jbeta primers, the PCR was carried out. Generated by immunoSEQ multiplex PCR, the TCRdb table keeps only in-frame clones and is missing some. Of about 110,000 clones listed, 55% to 75% are singletons. The material sequenced was PBMCs. All receptors derive from a woman aged 70-85 years in good health and CMV-seropositive.

This chain connects TRBV13 to TRBJ2-5, with a possible D match to TRBD2 (5 bases). The end of the DNA fits TRBJ2-7 better, so the J call may be wrong. The germline V gene encodes CDR1 PRHDT and CDR2 FYEKMQ (reference sequence). The CDR3 loop spans 13 amino acids. CDR3 region: CASSFAGGYEQYF. CDR3 coding DNA: TGTGCCAGCAGCTTCGCGGGCGGCTACGAGCAGTACTTC.

The V and J genes are TRBV7-9 and TRBJ2-1; TRBD1 matches 8 bases. Germline CDR1 and CDR2: SEHNR and FQNEAQ (reference sequence). The CDR3 covers 15 residues. Trimming took 5 bases from V and 8 from J; bases not matched to a gene: 11. The DNA for the CDR3 is TGTGCCAGCAGCCCCCGTACAGGGGGTAGGGATGAGCAGTTCTTC. Amino acids: CASSPRTGGRDEQFF.

The chain couples TRBV19 to TRBJ1-2; unclear D gene. This CDR3 has 14 residues. The V end was cut by 1 base, the J end by 2 bases, with 8 bases between. CDR1 and CDR2 (germline): LNHDA, SQIVND (reference sequence). The CDR3 DNA reads as TGTGCCAGTAGTATAGTGGGCATAAACTATGGCTACACCTTC. It yields the protein CASSIVGINYGYTF.

The rearrangement links TRBV6-5 to TRBJ1-2, with D perhaps matching TRBD1 (6 bases). V was trimmed by 5 bases and J by 4 bases, leaving 17 bases between them. Germline CDR1 MNHEY, CDR2 SVGAGI. This CDR3 contains 15 residues. For the CDR3, the DNA is TGTGCCAGCAGTCGGGGGGGACGGGGGCGCTATGGCTACACCTTC. Protein product: CASSRGGRGRYGYTF.

The gene calls are TRBV4-1 and TRBJ1-2, with 10 bases fitting TRBD1. After removal of 3 bases from V and 6 bases from J, the junction contained 7 bases not matched to a gene. The germline CDR1 and CDR2 sequences are MGHRA and YSYEKL. The CDR3 totals 15 residues. The CDR3: CASSQPLTGGHGYTF. Here the CDR3 DNA reads TGCGCCAGCAGCCAGCCGCTGACAGGGGGCCATGGCTACACCTTC.